This is a list of T cell receptor beta chains from one sample in a study of blood T cell repertoires in COVID-19. Some clones are missing from TCRdb's copy, which holds only in-frame ones; the method was immunoSEQ multiplex PCR. The sample has about 430,000 clones, 75% to 90% seen once. The sequencing input was PBMCs or T cells enriched from blood (not recorded which). The receptors here all came from a young man who had recovered from COVID-19. Each CDR3 is given without its conserved first and last residue. Each record gives: V gene, J gene, CDR3 protein.

V: TRBV30; J: TRBJ2-7; CDR3: AWSASTSYEQY
V: TRBV7-9; J: TRBJ1-1; CDR3: ASSLPGGASERHTEAF
V: TRBV5-4; J: TRBJ2-2; CDR3: ASSFRGTGELF
V: TRBV14; J: TRBJ2-3; CDR3: ASSSERDSTDTQY
V: TRBV27; J: TRBJ1-1; CDR3: ASSHGPTKMNTEAF
V: TRBV13; J: TRBJ2-3; CDR3: ASSNWTSGTDTQY
V: TRBV11-2; J: TRBJ2-6; CDR3: ASSFRQAGASGANVLT
V: TRBV3-1/TRBV3-2; J: TRBJ1-2; CDR3: ASSRREAYYGYT
V: TRBV27; J: TRBJ2-1; CDR3: ASSLGPGGHEQF
V: TRBV28; J: TRBJ2-1; CDR3: ASSPRWGTSSHNEQF
V: TRBV27; J: TRBJ2-3; CDR3: ASSLGLAEGDTQY
V: TRBV7-8; J: TRBJ1-5; CDR3: ASSRTGGEGNQPQH
V: TRBV28; J: TRBJ1-3; CDR3: ASSLETGTGNTIY
V: TRBV28; J: TRBJ1-2; CDR3: ASSADRVHGYT
V: TRBV29-1; J: TRBJ2-7; CDR3: SVEEEGGSYEQY
V: TRBV7-3; J: TRBJ2-1; CDR3: ASSLNWRNNEQF
V: TRBV7-8; J: TRBJ2-2; CDR3: ASSLWWGENTGELF
V: TRBV3-1/TRBV3-2; J: TRBJ2-3; CDR3: ASSQALAGADTQY
V: TRBV7-6; J: TRBJ1-1; CDR3: ASSLARGGGTEAF
V: TRBV7-9; J: TRBJ2-2; CDR3: ASSIDPGQGASGELF
V: TRBV18; J: TRBJ2-1; CDR3: ASSPPGTGGSGEQF
V: TRBV11-2; J: TRBJ1-2; CDR3: ASSLTTGGYGYT
V: TRBV18; J: TRBJ2-4; CDR3: ASSPLLAGWNIQY
V: TRBV3-1/TRBV3-2; J: TRBJ2-2; CDR3: ASSQDVTRELF
V: TRBV7-9; J: TRBJ2-5; CDR3: ASYEVSGGGETQY
V: TRBV5-6; J: TRBJ1-2; CDR3: ASSLRGNYGYT
V: TRBV5-1; J: TRBJ2-7; CDR3: ASSSPSHYEQY
V: TRBV10-3; J: TRBJ2-7; CDR3: AISRTRDRGYHEQY
V: TRBV18; J: TRBJ1-3; CDR3: ASSGTGSGDTIY
V: TRBV5-6; J: TRBJ1-2; CDR3: ASSGIRGDTNYGYT
V: TRBV11-2; J: TRBJ2-2; CDR3: ASSLDRLRELSGELF
V: TRBV3-1/TRBV3-2; J: TRBJ2-5; CDR3: ASSPWREGKTQY
V: TRBV29-1; J: TRBJ2-5; CDR3: SARTGGETQY
V: TRBV3-1/TRBV3-2; J: TRBJ1-5; CDR3: ASSRRPDQPQH
V: TRBV30; J: TRBJ1-1; CDR3: AWGPQGPTEAF
V: TRBV19; J: TRBJ1-1; CDR3: ASSPNPGQRNTEAF
V: TRBV9; J: TRBJ2-3; CDR3: ASSVGGGGGADTQY
V: TRBV19; J: TRBJ2-2; CDR3: ASSTDTGELF
V: TRBV5-1; J: TRBJ2-7; CDR3: ASSLAGTGTYEQY
V: TRBV5-8; J: TRBJ2-1; CDR3: ASSLRASGPYNEQF
V: TRBV6-5; J: TRBJ1-2; CDR3: ASSPLDSPNYGYT
V: TRBV5-1; J: TRBJ1-5; CDR3: ASSLGSGMGNQPQH
V: TRBV28; J: TRBJ1-1; CDR3: ASKTRFTEAF
V: TRBV28; J: TRBJ2-7; CDR3: ASTNTGGSYEQY
V: TRBV5-1; J: TRBJ2-3; CDR3: ASSSGGNTDTQY
V: TRBV10-2; J: TRBJ1-1; CDR3: ASSVATKNTEAF
V: TRBV2; J: TRBJ2-3; CDR3: ASSEGGYTDTQY
V: TRBV19; J: TRBJ1-1; CDR3: ASSMAFAGRTEAF
V: TRBV18; J: TRBJ2-2; CDR3: ASSPRGNTGELF
V: TRBV28; J: TRBJ2-4; CDR3: ASSYTGGRRNIQY
V: TRBV29-1; J: TRBJ2-3; CDR3: SVADRGLTDTQY
V: TRBV12-5; J: TRBJ1-1; CDR3: ASGSSGTEAF
V: TRBV13; J: TRBJ1-1; CDR3: ASSFGAANTEAF
V: TRBV19; J: TRBJ1-4; CDR3: ASRQGQGNEKLF